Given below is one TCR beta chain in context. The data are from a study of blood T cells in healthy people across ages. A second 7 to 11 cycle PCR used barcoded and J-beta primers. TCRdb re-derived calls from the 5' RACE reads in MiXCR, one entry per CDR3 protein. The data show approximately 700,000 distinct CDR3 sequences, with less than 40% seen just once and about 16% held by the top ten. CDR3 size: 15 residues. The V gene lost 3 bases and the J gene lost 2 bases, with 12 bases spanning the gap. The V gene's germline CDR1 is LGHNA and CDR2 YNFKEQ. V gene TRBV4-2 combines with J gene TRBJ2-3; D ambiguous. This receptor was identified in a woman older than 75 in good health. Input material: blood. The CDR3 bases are TGTGCCAGCAGCCAGCGATCTGGAAACACAGATACGCAGTATTTT. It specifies CASSQRSGNTDTQYF.